A single sample is the source of the 4 T cell receptor beta chains below, sequenced in a study of blood T cell repertoires in COVID-19. Sequencing used immunoSEQ multiplex PCR; TCRdb keeps in-frame clones, though not all of them. Of around 15,000 clones listed, 80% to 85% are singletons. The sample taken for sequencing was peripheral blood. Receptors originate from a human donor in a cohort sampled during active COVID-19.

The CDR3 DNA follows: TGTGCCAGCAGCAAAGCGCGGATAGCGGGAGAAGCTGGGGCCAACGTCCTGACTTTC. It translates to CASSKARIAGEAGANVLTF. The chain links TRBV21-1 to TRBJ2-6; whether TRBD2, the table's D call, matches the DNA was not checked. TRBV21-1 is assigned pseudogene status. The CDR3 sequence is 19 residues long.

The rearrangement links TRBV5-4 to TRBJ1-4, with 10 positions matching TRBD1. V lost 3 bases and J lost 7; bases outside the gene matches: 3. The CDR3 has 14 amino acids. Germline V lookup: CDR1 SGHNT, CDR2 YYREEE (reference sequence). The CDR3 DNA sequence: TGTGCCAGCAGCTCGCGACAGGGGGCTGAAAAACTGTTTTTT. Encoded protein: CASSSRQGAEKLFF.

The rearrangement uses TRBV6-2 or TRBV6-3 and TRBJ2-7, with 8 bases identical to TRBD2. CDR1 is MNHEY, CDR2 SVGEGT, per germline. The CDR3 consists of 18 residues. J was trimmed by 4 bases and V by 5 bases; bases with no gene match: 19. For the CDR3, the DNA is TGTGCCAGCAGTACCTTCGGCTCTTGGACTAGCCAGAGGTACGAGCAGTACTTC. It is translated as CASSTFGSWTSQRYEQYF.

The chain carries TRBV5-4 and TRBJ2-5; 14 bases match TRBD2. The CDR3 contains 16 residues. The ends lost 4 bases at V and 2 bases at J; junction bases unmatched: 4. Germline V gene data show CDR1 as SGHNT and CDR2 as YYREEE (reference sequence). CDR3 loop: CASSKGLAGVQETQYF. For the CDR3, the DNA is TGTGCCAGCAGCAAGGGACTAGCGGGGGTACAAGAGACCCAGTACTTC. Together with reference TRBV5-4 and TRBJ2-5, the CDR3 gives the full variable domain: ETGVTQSPTHLIKTRGQQVTLRCSSQSGHNTVSWYQQALGQGPQFIFQYYREEENGRGNFPPRFSGLQFPNYSSELNVNALELDDSALYLCASSKGLAGVQETQYFGPGTRLLVL.